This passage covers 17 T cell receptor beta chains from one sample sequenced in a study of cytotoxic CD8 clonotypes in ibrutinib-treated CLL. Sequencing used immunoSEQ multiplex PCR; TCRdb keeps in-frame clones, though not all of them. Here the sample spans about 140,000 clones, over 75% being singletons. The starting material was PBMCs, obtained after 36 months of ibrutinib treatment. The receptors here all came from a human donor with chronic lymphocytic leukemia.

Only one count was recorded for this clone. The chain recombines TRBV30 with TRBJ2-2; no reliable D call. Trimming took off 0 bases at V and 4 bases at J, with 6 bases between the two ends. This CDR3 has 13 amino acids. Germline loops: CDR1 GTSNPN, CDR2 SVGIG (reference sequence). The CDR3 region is CAWSVMGTGELFF. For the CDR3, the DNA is TGTGCCTGGAGTGTAATGGGCACCGGGGAGCTGTTTTTT.

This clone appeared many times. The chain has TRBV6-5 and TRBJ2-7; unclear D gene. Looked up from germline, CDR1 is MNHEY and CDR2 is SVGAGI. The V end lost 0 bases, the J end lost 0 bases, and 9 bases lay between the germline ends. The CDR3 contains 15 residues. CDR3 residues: CASSYSADSSYEQYF. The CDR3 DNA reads TGTGCCAGCAGTTACTCGGCCGATAGCTCCTACGAGCAGTACTTC.

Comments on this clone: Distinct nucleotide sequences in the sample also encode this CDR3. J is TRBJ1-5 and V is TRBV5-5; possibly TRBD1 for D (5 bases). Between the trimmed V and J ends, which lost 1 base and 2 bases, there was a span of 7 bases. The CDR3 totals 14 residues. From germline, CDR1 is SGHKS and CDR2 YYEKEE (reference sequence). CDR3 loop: CASSLRGGNQPQHF. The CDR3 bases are TGTGCCAGCAGCTTGAGGGGCGGCAATCAGCCCCAGCATTTT.

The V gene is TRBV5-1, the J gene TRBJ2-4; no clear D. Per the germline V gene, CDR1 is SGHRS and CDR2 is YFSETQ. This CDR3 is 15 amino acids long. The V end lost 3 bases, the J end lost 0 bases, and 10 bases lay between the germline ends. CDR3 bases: TGCGCCAGCAGCTCCGACCCACTAGCCAAAAACATTCAGTACTTC. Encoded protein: CASSSDPLAKNIQYF. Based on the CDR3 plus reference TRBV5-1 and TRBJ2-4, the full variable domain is KAGVTQTPRYLIKTRGQQVTLSCSPISGHRSVSWYQQTPGQGLQFLFEYFSETQRNKGNFPGRFSGRQFSNSRSEMNVSTLELGDSALYLCASSSDPLAKNIQYFGAGTRLSVL.

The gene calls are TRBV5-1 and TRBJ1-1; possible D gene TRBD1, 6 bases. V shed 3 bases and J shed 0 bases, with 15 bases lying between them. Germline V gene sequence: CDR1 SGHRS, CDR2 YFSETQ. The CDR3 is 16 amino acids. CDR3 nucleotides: TGCGCCAGCAGCTGGGGGACAAATTACATGAACACTGAAGCTTTCTTT. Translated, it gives CASSWGTNYMNTEAFF.

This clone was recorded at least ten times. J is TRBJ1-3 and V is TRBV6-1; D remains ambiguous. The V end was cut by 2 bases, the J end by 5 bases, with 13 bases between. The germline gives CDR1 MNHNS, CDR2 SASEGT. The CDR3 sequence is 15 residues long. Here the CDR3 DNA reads TGTGCCAGCAGTGAAAAGGGTTCCGTCAGAAACACCATATATTTT. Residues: CASSEKGSVRNTIYF.

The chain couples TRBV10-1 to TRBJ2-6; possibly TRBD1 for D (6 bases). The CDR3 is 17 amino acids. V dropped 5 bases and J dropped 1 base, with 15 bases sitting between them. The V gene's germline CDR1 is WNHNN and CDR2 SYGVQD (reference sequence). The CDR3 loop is CASSPGQIASGANVLTF. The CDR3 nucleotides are TGCGCCAGCAGTCCAGGACAGATCGCTTCTGGGGCCAACGTCCTGACTTTC.

The CDR3 spells CASSQAGRTGQGYTF. The DNA for the CDR3 is TGTGCCAGCAGCCAAGCCGGCCGGACAGGGCAAGGCTACACCTTC. V is TRBV14 and J is TRBJ1-2; TRBD1 matches 8 bases. J was trimmed by 8 bases and V by 1 base; bases with no gene match: 9. The CDR3 is 15 residues long. Germline CDR1 reads SGHDN; CDR2 reads FVKESK. The full variable domain, in which reference TRBV14 and TRBJ1-2 provide the parts outside the CDR3, is EAGVTQFPSHSVIEKGQTVTLRCDPISGHDNLYWYRRVMGKEIKFLLHFVKESKQDESGMPNNRFLAERTGGTYSTLKVQPAELEDSGVYFCASSQAGRTGQGYTFGSGTRLTVV.

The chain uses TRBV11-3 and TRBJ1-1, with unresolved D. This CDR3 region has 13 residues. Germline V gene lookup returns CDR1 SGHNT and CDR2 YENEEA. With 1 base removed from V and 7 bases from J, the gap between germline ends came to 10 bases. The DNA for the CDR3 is TGTGCCAGCAGCTTAGGACGGAACCATGAAGCTTTCTTT. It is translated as CASSLGRNHEAFF.

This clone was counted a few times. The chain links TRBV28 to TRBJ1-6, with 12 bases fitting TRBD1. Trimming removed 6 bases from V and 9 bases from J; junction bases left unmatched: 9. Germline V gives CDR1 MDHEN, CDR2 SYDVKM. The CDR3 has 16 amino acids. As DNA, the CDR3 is TGTGCCAGCAGCTCCGGGACAGGGGGCGCGGGTTCACCCCTCCACTTT. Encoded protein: CASSSGTGGAGSPLHF.

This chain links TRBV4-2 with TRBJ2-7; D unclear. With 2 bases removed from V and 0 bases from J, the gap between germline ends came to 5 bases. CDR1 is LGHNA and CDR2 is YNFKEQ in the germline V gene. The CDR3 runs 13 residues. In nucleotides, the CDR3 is TGTGCCAGCAGCCAATCCACCTCCTACGAGCAGTACTTC. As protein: CASSQSTSYEQYF.

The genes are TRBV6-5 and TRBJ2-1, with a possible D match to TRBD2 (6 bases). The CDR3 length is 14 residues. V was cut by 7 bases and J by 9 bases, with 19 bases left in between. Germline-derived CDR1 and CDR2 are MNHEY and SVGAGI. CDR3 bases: TGTGCCAGCACCGTCTCCCCGGAGGGGCGTGAGCAGTTCTTC. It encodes CASTVSPEGREQFF.

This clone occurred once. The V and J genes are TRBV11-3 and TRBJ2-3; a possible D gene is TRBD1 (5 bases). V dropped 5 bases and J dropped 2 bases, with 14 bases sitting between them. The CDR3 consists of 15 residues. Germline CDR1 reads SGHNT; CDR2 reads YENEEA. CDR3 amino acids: CASSPRQNNTDTQYF. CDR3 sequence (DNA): TGTGCCAGCAGCCCTAGACAGAATAACACAGATACGCAGTATTTT.

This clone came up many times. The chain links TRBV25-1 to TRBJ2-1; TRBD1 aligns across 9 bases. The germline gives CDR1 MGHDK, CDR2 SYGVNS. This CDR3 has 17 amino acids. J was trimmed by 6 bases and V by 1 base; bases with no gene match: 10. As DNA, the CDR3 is TGTGCCAGCAGTGAATTGCGGACAGGGGTGGATGGCAATGAGCAGTTCTTC. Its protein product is CASSELRTGVDGNEQFF.

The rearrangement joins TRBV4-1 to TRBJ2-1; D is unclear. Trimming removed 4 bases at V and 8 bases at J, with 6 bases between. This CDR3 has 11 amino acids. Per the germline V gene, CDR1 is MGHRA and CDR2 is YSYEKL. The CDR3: CASSRNDEQFF. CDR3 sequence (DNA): TGCGCCAGCAGCCGAAACGATGAGCAGTTCTTC.

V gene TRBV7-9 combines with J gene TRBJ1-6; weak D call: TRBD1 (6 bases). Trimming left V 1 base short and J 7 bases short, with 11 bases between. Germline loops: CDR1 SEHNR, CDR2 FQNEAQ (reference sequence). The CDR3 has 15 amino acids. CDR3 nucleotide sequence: TGTGCCAGCAGCTTAGGCAGGGGTTTGAATTCACCCCTCCACTTT. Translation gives CASSLGRGLNSPLHF.

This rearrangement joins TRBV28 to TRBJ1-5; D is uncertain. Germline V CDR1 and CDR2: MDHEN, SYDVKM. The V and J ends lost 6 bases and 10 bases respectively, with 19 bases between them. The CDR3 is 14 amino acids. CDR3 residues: CASRGGRSNPPQHF. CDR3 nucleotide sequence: TGTGCCAGCAGGGGAGGACGAAGCAATCCCCCCCAGCATTTT.